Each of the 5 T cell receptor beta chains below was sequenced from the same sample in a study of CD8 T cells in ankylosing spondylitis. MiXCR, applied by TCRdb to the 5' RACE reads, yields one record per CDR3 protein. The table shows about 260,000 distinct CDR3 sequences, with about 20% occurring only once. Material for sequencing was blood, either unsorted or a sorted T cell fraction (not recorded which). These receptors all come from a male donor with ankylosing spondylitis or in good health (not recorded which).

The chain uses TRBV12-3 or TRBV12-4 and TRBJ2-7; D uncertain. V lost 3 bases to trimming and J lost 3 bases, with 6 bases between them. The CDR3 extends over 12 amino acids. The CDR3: CASSFAGYEQYV. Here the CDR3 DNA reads TGTGCCAGCAGTTTTGCCGGCTACGAGCAGTACGTC.

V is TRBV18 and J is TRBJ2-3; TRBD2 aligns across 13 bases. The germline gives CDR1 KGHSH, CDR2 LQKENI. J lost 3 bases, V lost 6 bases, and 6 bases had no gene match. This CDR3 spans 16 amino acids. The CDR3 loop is CASSRTSGSRTDTQYF. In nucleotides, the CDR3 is TGTGCCAGCTCGAGGACTAGCGGGAGTCGTACAGATACGCAGTATTTT.

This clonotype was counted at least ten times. This CDR3 reads CASSYRTGGNSPLHF. CDR3 nucleotides: TGTGCCAGCAGTTACCGGACAGGTGGAAATTCACCCCTCCACTTT. The chain has TRBV6-5 and TRBJ1-6, with TRBD1 identical over 7 bases. CDR1 is MNHEY and CDR2 is SVGAGI in the germline V gene. The CDR3 length is 15 residues. Trimming took 2 bases from V and 7 from J; bases not matched to a gene: 5.

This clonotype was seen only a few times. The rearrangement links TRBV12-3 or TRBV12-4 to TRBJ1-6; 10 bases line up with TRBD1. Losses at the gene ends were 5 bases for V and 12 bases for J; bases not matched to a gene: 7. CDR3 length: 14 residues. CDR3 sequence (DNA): TGTGCCAGCAGTATGACAGGGGGCGTTGGACCCCTCCACTTT. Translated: CASSMTGGVGPLHF.

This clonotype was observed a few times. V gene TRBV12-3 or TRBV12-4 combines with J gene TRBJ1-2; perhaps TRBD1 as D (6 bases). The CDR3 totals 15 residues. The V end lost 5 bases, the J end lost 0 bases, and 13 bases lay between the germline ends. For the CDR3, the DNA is TGTGCCAGCAGTGCGCACAGGGCTGCTAACTATGGCTACACCTTC. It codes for CASSAHRAANYGYTF.